The rows below give T cell receptor beta chains drawn from one sample of a study of OX40 agonist ivuxolimab in advanced cancers. Measured with immunoSEQ multiplex PCR; TCRdb has only the in-frame clones, and not every one. The sample lists tens of thousands of clones, approximately 93% occurring once. The specimen was CD4+ or CD8+ T cells sorted from blood, collected in a trial of the OX40 agonist ivuxolimab. All receptors derive from an adult with an advanced solid tumor such as melanoma, head and neck, liver or kidney cancer. Each CDR3 is given with its conserved first and last residue. Each record gives: D gene, V gene, J gene, clone size, CDR3 DNA, CDR3 protein. D genes are given only for firm matches. Some rows have no size entry. The others give once, few or many, or a class for an expanded clone.

>NA|TRBV27|TRBJ2-7|NA
TGTGCCAGCAGCCTCCGGGGTTTGAGTCTCTCCTACGAGCAGTACTTC
CASSLRGLSLSYEQYF
>NA|TRBV2|TRBJ2-7|few
TGTGCCAGCAGTGAAATGGACAGCGCTACCTACGAGCAGTACTTC
CASSEMDSATYEQYF
>TRBD1|TRBV5-8|TRBJ1-2|NA
TGTGCCAAGACAGGGGTTTATGGCTACACCTTC
CAKTGVYGYTF
>NA|TRBV19|TRBJ2-7|NA
TGTGCCAGTAGTATAGGCGGGACAGTCTCCTACGAGCAGTACTTC
CASSIGGTVSYEQYF
>TRBD1|TRBV10-3|TRBJ2-3|NA
TGTGCCATCAGTGGGGGACAGGCGGTAAGCACAGATACGCAGTATTTT
CAISGGQAVSTDTQYF
>NA|TRBV6-5|TRBJ2-3|once
TGTGCCAGCAGTTACTCGCCGCCAGATACGCAGTATTTT
CASSYSPPDTQYF
>TRBD2|TRBV13|TRBJ2-7|NA
TGTGCCAGCAGTAGCGGGACTAGCGGGATTGAGCAGTACTTC
CASSSGTSGIEQYF
>NA|TRBV7-9|TRBJ1-3|NA
TGTGCCAGCAGCCCGGCGGACACCTTCTCTGGAAACACCATATATTTT
CASSPADTFSGNTIYF
>NA|TRBV19|TRBJ1-5|few
TGTGCCAGTCGGACCGCCCGGTCCCAGCATTTT
CASRTARSQHF
>TRBD1|TRBV10-3|TRBJ2-7|once
TGTGCCATCAGCCACGGGACAGGTCTCTACGAGCAGTACTTC
CAISHGTGLYEQYF
>NA|TRBV27|TRBJ2-7|NA
TGTGCCAGCAGTTTCCCCGGACCCGAGCAGTACTTC
CASSFPGPEQYF
>TRBD1|TRBV4-3|TRBJ2-1|NA
TGCGCCAGCAGCCAAGATGGGTCGCCGGGACAGGGTTGGTTCTTC
CASSQDGSPGQGWFF
>TRBD2|TRBV28|TRBJ2-1|once
TGTGCCAGCAGTTTTCTTGAACTAGCGGAATACAATGAGCAGTTCTTC
CASSFLELAEYNEQFF
>TRBD1|TRBV28|TRBJ2-7|NA
TGTGCCAGCAGTTCACCGGGACAGGCGACCTACGAGCAGTACTTC
CASSSPGQATYEQYF
>TRBD1|TRBV28|TRBJ1-1|NA
TGTGCCAGCAGCCTTACAGGGGGCCACACTGAAGCTTTCTTT
CASSLTGGHTEAFF
>TRBD2|TRBV9|TRBJ2-3|NA
TGTGCCAGCAGCGACTCAGGTGGTAGCGGGAGCACAGATACGCAGTATTTT
CASSDSGGSGSTDTQYF
>NA|TRBV6-5|TRBJ2-7|NA
TGTGCCAGCAGCCCCCTAGGAGACCCCTACGAGCAGTACTTC
CASSPLGDPYEQYF
>NA|TRBV9|TRBJ1-1|NA
TGTGCCAGCAGCGTAGGGTCCCTGAGGTGGGGGAACACTGAAGCTTTCTTT
CASSVGSLRWGNTEAFF
>NA|TRBV27|TRBJ2-7|NA
TGTGCCAGCAGTTTATCAAATTCGCAGGGGAAGTACGAGCAGTACTTC
CASSLSNSQGKYEQYF
>TRBD2|TRBV27|TRBJ2-5|NA
TGTGCCAGCAGTTTCCTGGGGGCTCTAGCGGGAGGCCCTAAAGAGACCCAGTACTTC
CASSFLGALAGGPKETQYF
>TRBD2|TRBV28|TRBJ2-7|NA
TGTGCCAGCAGTTCCATGACTAGCTGGTCCTACGAGCAGTACTTC
CASSSMTSWSYEQYF
>TRBD1|TRBV19|TRBJ1-5|NA
TGTGCCAGTGACCCCCTACAGGGGCTAGGGCAGCCCCAGCATTTT
CASDPLQGLGQPQHF
>NA|TRBV6-1|TRBJ2-3|NA
TGTGCCAGCAGTGATTACCGGACGGGCACAGATACGCAGTATTTT
CASSDYRTGTDTQYF
>TRBD2|TRBV4-3|TRBJ2-7|once
TGCGCCAGCAGCCAAGATCCCCTAGCGGGAGCCTACGAGCAGTACTTC
CASSQDPLAGAYEQYF
>TRBD1|TRBV29-1|TRBJ2-7|NA
TGCAGCGTTGAAGTGGCGGACAGGGGCTACGAGCAGTACTTC
CSVEVADRGYEQYF
>NA|TRBV9|TRBJ2-7|NA
TGTGCCAGCAGCTCCGCCCGGGGGATCCACGAGCAGTACTTC
CASSSARGIHEQYF
>NA|TRBV7-3|TRBJ2-3|NA
TGTGCCAGCAGCTTATCGAGCACAGATACGCAGTATTTT
CASSLSSTDTQYF
>NA|TRBV9|TRBJ2-7|NA
TGTGCCAGCAGCGGACCTTCTGGGGGCGCCACCTACGAGCAGTACTTC
CASSGPSGGATYEQYF
>TRBD2|TRBV4-3|TRBJ2-7|once
TGCGCCAGCAGCCAAGTGTGGACTAGCGGGAGAAGAGACGAGCAGTACTTC
CASSQVWTSGRRDEQYF
>NA|TRBV7-9|TRBJ2-1|NA
TGTGCCAGCAGCTTAAAGTGGGGTGGCTACAATGAGCAGTTCTTC
CASSLKWGGYNEQFF
>NA|TRBV28|TRBJ2-2|NA
TGTGCCAGCAGCCCAAAGGGCAGGGACGGGGAGCTGTTTTTT
CASSPKGRDGELFF
>NA|TRBV27|TRBJ2-7|once
TGTGCCAGCAGTTTATTTTTTAGGGTAGCGTCTTACGAGCAGTACTTC
CASSLFFRVASYEQYF
>NA|TRBV5-3|TRBJ1-1|NA
TGTGCCAGAAGCTTGGCTAGGGGCGGGAACACTGAAGCTTTCTTT
CARSLARGGNTEAFF
>TRBD1|TRBV7-9|TRBJ1-2|NA
TGTGCCAGCAGCTGGGGACAGGCCCTCGGCTACACCTTC
CASSWGQALGYTF
>NA|TRBV6-6|TRBJ1-1|NA
TGTGCCACCCTGCTCGTAGGGGATAACACTGAAGCTTTCTTT
CATLLVGDNTEAFF
>NA|TRBV27|TRBJ2-7|NA
TGTGCCAGCAGTTCCCCGGCAGGGGTGAGCGAGCAGTACTTC
CASSSPAGVSEQYF
>NA|TRBV6-1|TRBJ2-1|few
TGTGCCAGCAGCGGGACGCTCTACAATGAGCAGTTCTTC
CASSGTLYNEQFF
>TRBD2|TRBV6-6|TRBJ2-7|NA
TGTGCCAGCATTTCGACTAGCGGCTCCTACGAGCAGTACTTC
CASISTSGSYEQYF
>NA|TRBV4-3|TRBJ2-2|NA
TGCGCCAGCAGCCAAGATCCCAGGGGGGACACCGGGGAGCTGTTTTTT
CASSQDPRGDTGELFF
>NA|TRBV27|TRBJ2-1|NA
TGTGCCAGCAGTCCCTTTGGGGGAACCTCCTACAATGAGCAGTTCTTC
CASSPFGGTSYNEQFF
>NA|TRBV11-2|TRBJ2-7|NA
TGTGCCAGCAGCTTCGCGGCAGGGGTATCCTACGAGCAGTACTTC
CASSFAAGVSYEQYF
>TRBD2|TRBV27|TRBJ2-3|NA
TGTGCCAGCAATCTTAGGGGAGGGCAGCATACGCAGTATTTT
CASNLRGGQHTQYF
>NA|TRBV5-3|TRBJ2-7|once
TGTGCCAGCAGCTTGGGGCGGGGCCTAGAGGAGCAGTACTTC
CASSLGRGLEEQYF
>TRBD1|TRBV5-4|TRBJ2-7|NA
TGTGCCAGCAGCGGGCGGGGACAGGGGGCTTCGAACTACGAGCAGTACTTC
CASSGRGQGASNYEQYF
>TRBD1|TRBV13|TRBJ1-1|NA
TGTGCCAGCAGCTCGACAGGGAGAACTGAAGCTTTCTTT
CASSSTGRTEAFF
>NA|TRBV1|TRBJ2-1|NA
TGCACCAGCAGCCAAGAGTGTCCCCTTACAGGGGCGTACCACAATGAGCAGTTCTTC
CTSSQECPLTGAYHNEQFF
>TRBD2|TRBV4-1|TRBJ2-7|NA
TGCGCCAGCAGCGGCGGGGGGGCCCCATACGAGCAGTACTTC
CASSGGGAPYEQYF
>NA|TRBV18|TRBJ2-5|NA
TGTGCCAGCTCACCCCGACAGGTGGCGGGAGAGACCCAGTACTTC
CASSPRQVAGETQYF
>NA|TRBV4-1|TRBJ1-6|NA
TGCGCCAGCAGCCAACAGGGGTTGGGGCCGTATAATTCACCCCTCCACTTT
CASSQQGLGPYNSPLHF
>NA|TRBV9|TRBJ2-2|NA
TGTGCCAGCAGCGTCGGAGATGGGGGGGAGCTGTTTTTT
CASSVGDGGELFF
>TRBD2|TRBV2|TRBJ2-1|NA
TGTGCCAGCAGTCCCGGGAGGGCCGGTAATGAGCAGTTCTTC
CASSPGRAGNEQFF
>NA|TRBV9|TRBJ2-2|NA
TGTGCCAGCAGCGTAGAGGCTAGCGATCCCGGGGAGCTGTTTTTT
CASSVEASDPGELFF
>TRBD2|TRBV7-9|TRBJ2-7|NA
TGTGCCAGCAGCTTCTTTAGCGGGACCTACGAGCAGTACTTC
CASSFFSGTYEQYF
>NA|TRBV27|TRBJ2-3|NA
TGTGCCAGCAGTTGGTCAGGCACAGATACGCAGTATTTT
CASSWSGTDTQYF
>NA|TRBV7-2|TRBJ1-5|NA
TGTGCCAGCCGGGCCCAAAATCAGCCCCAGCATTTT
CASRAQNQPQHF
>NA|TRBV7-2|TRBJ2-1|NA
TGTGCCAGCAGCTTCTTAGCTCGAAGGTACAATGAGCAGTTCTTC
CASSFLARRYNEQFF
>TRBD2|TRBV4-2|TRBJ2-1|few
TGTGCCAGCAGCCAAGATCGCGGGAGCTCCTACAATGAGCAGTTCTTC
CASSQDRGSSYNEQFF
>TRBD1|TRBV2|TRBJ2-3|NA
TGTGCCAGCAACGTCGAAGGGACAGGGGCGGATTCGGGCACAGATACGCAGTATTTT
CASNVEGTGADSGTDTQYF
>NA|TRBV6-6|TRBJ2-3|NA
TGTGCCAGCAGTCATTCCACAGATACGCAGTATTTT
CASSHSTDTQYF